The 18 T cell receptor beta chains below were found in one sample sequenced in a study of cytomegalovirus exposure and HLA in healthy donors. The PCR had 60 Vbeta and 13 Jbeta primers. Generated by immunoSEQ multiplex PCR, the TCRdb table keeps only in-frame clones and is missing some. The data show over 150,000 clones, 79% seen once. What was sequenced was PBMCs. The receptors come from a girl aged 5-17 years in good health and CMV-seropositive.

This chain connects TRBV4-2 to TRBJ2-3; the match to TRBD2 covers 8 bases. V dropped 2 bases and J dropped 2; count of bases not matched to a gene: 12. The length of the CDR3 is 18 residues. The V gene's germline CDR1 is LGHNA and CDR2 YNFKEQ. The CDR3 DNA sequence: TGTGCCAGCAGCCAACCCGGGATAGCGGGGACAACCACAGATACGCAGTATTTT. This gives the protein CASSQPGIAGTTTDTQYF.

J is TRBJ2-7 and V is TRBV11-2, with 11 nucleotides matching TRBD1. V shed 4 bases, J shed 2 bases, and the junction held 13 bases outside the gene matches. Germline CDR1 reads SGHAT; CDR2 reads FQNNGV. This CDR3 spans 18 amino acids. CDR3 protein: CASSSRAGPGQGAYEQYF. As DNA, the CDR3 is TGTGCCAGCAGCTCTAGGGCCGGGCCGGGACAGGGGGCCTACGAGCAGTACTTC.

The chain links TRBV7-2 to TRBJ2-7; weak D call: TRBD2 (6 bases). The CDR3 totals 15 residues. V shed 1 base and J shed 5 bases, with 15 bases lying between them. Germline CDR1 reads SGHTA; CDR2 reads FQGNSA. CDR3 loop: CASSLGRAGWNEQYF. CDR3 DNA: TGTGCCAGCAGCTTAGGGCGGGCGGGGTGGAACGAGCAGTACTTC.

This clone was counted ten times or more. The chain joins TRBV6-5 to TRBJ2-3; no firm D call. V was shortened by 6 bases and J by 6 bases, with 13 bases between the two germline ends. The CDR3 totals 13 residues. Germline-derived CDR1 and CDR2 are MNHEY and SVGAGI. CDR3 residues: CASRHYYTDTQYF. CDR3 nucleotides: TGTGCCAGCAGGCACTACTATACGGATACGCAGTATTTT.

The genes are TRBV30 and TRBJ1-6; D possibly corresponds to TRBD1 (6 bases). Germline V gene data show CDR1 as GTSNPN and CDR2 as SVGIG (reference sequence). The CDR3 loop spans 17 amino acids. Trimming cost V 3 bases and J 0 bases, with 15 bases left between them. The CDR3 protein is CAWSRTVPLSYNSPLHF. As DNA, the CDR3 is TGTGCCTGGAGCCGGACAGTCCCTCTCTCCTATAATTCACCCCTCCACTTT.

This clone was recorded once. V gene TRBV20-1 combines with J gene TRBJ1-3, with D uncertain. There are 11 residues in the CDR3. The ends were cut back, 5 bases at V and 3 bases at J, with 5 bases in the middle. CDR1 DFQATT and CDR2 SNEGSKA come from the germline V gene (reference sequence). The CDR3 spells CSAYNGNTIYF. CDR3 nucleotides: TGCAGTGCTTATAATGGAAACACCATATATTTT.

This clone was detected once. The rearrangement links TRBV12-5 to TRBJ2-5; TRBD1 is a possible D gene (5 bases). The CDR3 length is 13 residues. V was shortened by 6 bases and J by 5 bases, with 13 bases between the two germline ends. Germline-derived CDR1 and CDR2 are LGHNT and FRNRAP. The CDR3 region is CASGRSGMETQYF. The CDR3, as DNA: TGTGCTAGTGGAAGATCAGGGATGGAGACCCAGTACTTC. Supplemented by reference TRBV12-5 and TRBJ2-5, the full variable domain reads DARVTQTPRHKVTEMGQEVTMRCQPILGHNTVFWYRQTMMQGLELLAYFRNRAPLDDSGMPKDRFSAEMPDATLATLKIQPSEPRDSAVYFCASGRSGMETQYFGPGTRLLVL.

Here the CDR3 reads CASSFGVRGGSSETQYF. The CDR3 DNA reads as TGCGCCAGCAGCTTTGGTGTCAGGGGAGGGTCATCGGAGACCCAGTACTTC. V and J are TRBV5-1 and TRBJ2-5; D might be TRBD2 (7 bases). Trimming shortened V by 2 bases and J by 5 bases, and 22 bases separated the two germline ends. Looked up from germline, CDR1 is SGHRS and CDR2 is YFSETQ. The CDR3 length is 17 residues.

The chain is built from TRBV5-1 and TRBJ2-1, with TRBD2 as a possible D gene (6 bases). CDR3 length: 15 residues. Germline CDR1 and CDR2: SGHRS and YFSETQ. Trimming cost V 5 bases and J 8 bases, with 20 bases left between them. The CDR3 loop reads CASRGSLGSGDEQFF. CDR3 sequence (DNA): TGCGCCAGCAGAGGATCCCTGGGTAGCGGTGATGAGCAGTTCTTC. The full variable domain, with the rest looked up from reference TRBV5-1 and TRBJ2-1, is KAGVTQTPRYLIKTRGQQVTLSCSPISGHRSVSWYQQTPGQGLQFLFEYFSETQRNKGNFPGRFSGRQFSNSRSEMNVSTLELGDSALYLCASRGSLGSGDEQFFGPGTRLTVL.

This chain's CDR3 is CASSPDRGGDQPQHF. The CDR3 bases are TGTGCCAGCAGTCCGGACAGGGGAGGGGATCAGCCCCAGCATTTT. The chain carries TRBV2 and TRBJ1-5, with 9 bases lining up with TRBD1. Germline-derived CDR1 and CDR2 are SNHLY and FYNNEI. This CDR3 comprises 15 residues. The V and J ends lost 5 bases and 5 bases, in that order; junction bases with no gene match: 7.

The CDR3 DNA sequence: TGTGCCAGCAGTTCCGATCGAGGCAGGGGAAGGACTGAAGCTTTCTTT. As protein: CASSSDRGRGRTEAFF. The chain links TRBV6-5 to TRBJ1-1; a weak D match, TRBD1 (6 bases). Germline V gene sequence: CDR1 MNHEY, CDR2 SVGAGI. The CDR3 consists of 16 residues. V lost 4 bases and J lost 5, with 20 bases in between.

The V call is TRBV6-1, the J call TRBJ1-5; maybe TRBD1 (5 bases). Trimming took 7 bases from V and 7 from J, leaving 14 bases between them. The CDR3 contains 13 residues. CDR1 MNHNS and CDR2 SASEGT come from the germline V gene. The CDR3 nucleotides are TGTGCCAGCACCGGAGGAGGGGACCAGCCCCAGCATTTT. Its protein product is CASTGGGDQPQHF.

This chain joins TRBV7-9 and TRBJ2-5; 8 bases map to TRBD2. Unmatched junction bases numbered 9, after V lost 5 bases and J lost 1 base. There are 16 residues in the CDR3. Per the germline V gene, CDR1 is SEHNR and CDR2 is FQNEAQ (reference sequence). CDR3 DNA: TGTGCCAGCAGCGGAACTAGCGGAAAATCCCAAGAGACCCAGTACTTC. Its protein is CASSGTSGKSQETQYF. Complete variable domain (other parts from reference TRBV7-9 and TRBJ2-5): DTGVSQNPRHKITKRGQNVTFRCDPISEHNRLYWYRQTLGQGPEFLTYFQNEAQLEKSRLLSDRFSAERPKGSFSTLEIQRTEQGDSAMYLCASSGTSGKSQETQYFGPGTRLLVL.

In this sample, this clone turned up a few times. This chain links TRBV30 with TRBJ2-1; the match to TRBD2 covers 7 bases. V gave up 1 base and J gave up 0 bases; unmatched junction bases: 3. The length of the CDR3 is 15 residues. CDR1 is GTSNPN and CDR2 is SVGIG in the germline V gene (reference sequence). This CDR3 reads CAWSGGGGSYNEQFF. Here the CDR3 DNA reads TGTGCCTGGAGTGGGGGCGGGGGCTCCTACAATGAGCAGTTCTTC.

The rearrangement links TRBV6-1 to TRBJ1-4; 7 positions agree with TRBD1. The CDR3 sequence is 12 residues long. CDR1 is MNHNS, CDR2 SASEGT, per germline. V shed 7 bases and J 8 bases; nucleotides not matched to a gene: 4. CDR3 amino acids: CASIGGQEKLFF. The CDR3 coding sequence is TGTGCCAGCATCGGGGGACAGGAAAAACTGTTTTTT.

CDR3 DNA sequence: TGCGCCAGCAGCCAAGACGAGGGACAGCCCCAGCATTTT. Translating gives CASSQDEGQPQHF. The V call is TRBV4-3, the J call TRBJ1-5; D unresolved. The V and J ends lost 0 bases and 7 bases respectively, with 7 bases between them. This CDR3 is 13 amino acids long. CDR1 LGHNA and CDR2 YSLEER come from the germline V gene.

The rearrangement joins TRBV21-1 to TRBJ2-4; whether TRBD1, the table's D call, matches the DNA was not checked. TRBV21-1 is termed a pseudogene. This CDR3 has 16 amino acids. CDR3 amino acids: CASSTPSPGQYNIQYF. The CDR3, as DNA: TGTGCCAGCAGCACCCCTTCCCCGGGACAGTATAACATTCAGTACTTC.

The chain joins TRBV2 to TRBJ1-2, with D unclear. V was trimmed by 6 bases and J by 1 base, leaving 15 bases between them. The CDR3 runs 15 residues. CDR1 and CDR2 (germline): SNHLY, FYNNEI. The CDR3 DNA reads TGTGCCAGCAGGGCGACGGGAGCGAATAACTATGGCTACACCTTC. Translating it yields CASRATGANNYGYTF.